This TCR beta chain was sequenced in a study of T cells in localized non-small cell lung cancer. Measured with immunoSEQ multiplex PCR; TCRdb has only the in-frame clones, and not every one. The sample lists tens of thousands of clones, more than 65% seen once, with 9.5% to 10% in the top ten. The germline CDR1 and CDR2 sequences are MDHEN and SYDVKM. J was trimmed by 5 bases and V by 5 bases; bases with no gene match: 10. The CDR3 sequence is 16 residues long. The sample consisted of peripheral blood, taken before any cancer treatment. The chain carries TRBV28 and TRBJ2-2; 8 bases match TRBD1. This sequence was found in a man aged 35 to 69 with stage III squamous cell lung carcinoma. The CDR3 sequence is CASSTRTGRRTGELFF. The CDR3 nucleotides are TGTGCCAGCAGTACCCGGACAGGGCGACGGACCGGGGAGCTGTTTTTT.